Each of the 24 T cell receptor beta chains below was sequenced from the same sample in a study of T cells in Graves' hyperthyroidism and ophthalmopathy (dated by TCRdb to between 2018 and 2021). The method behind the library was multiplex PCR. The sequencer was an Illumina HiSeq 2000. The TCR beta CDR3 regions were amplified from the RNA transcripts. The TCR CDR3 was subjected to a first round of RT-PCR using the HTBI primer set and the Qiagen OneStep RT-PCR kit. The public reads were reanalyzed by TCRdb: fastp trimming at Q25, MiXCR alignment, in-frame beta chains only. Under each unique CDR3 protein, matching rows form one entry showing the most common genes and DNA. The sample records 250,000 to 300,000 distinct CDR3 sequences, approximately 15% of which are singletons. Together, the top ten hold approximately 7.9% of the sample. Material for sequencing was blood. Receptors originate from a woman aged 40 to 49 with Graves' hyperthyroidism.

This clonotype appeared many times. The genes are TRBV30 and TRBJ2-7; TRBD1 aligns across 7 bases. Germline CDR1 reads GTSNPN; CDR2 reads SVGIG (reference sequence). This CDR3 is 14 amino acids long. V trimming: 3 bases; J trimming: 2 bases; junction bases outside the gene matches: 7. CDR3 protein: CAWSRGQQPYEQYF. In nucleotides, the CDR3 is TGTGCCTGGAGCCGGGGACAGCAGCCCTACGAGCAGTACTTC.

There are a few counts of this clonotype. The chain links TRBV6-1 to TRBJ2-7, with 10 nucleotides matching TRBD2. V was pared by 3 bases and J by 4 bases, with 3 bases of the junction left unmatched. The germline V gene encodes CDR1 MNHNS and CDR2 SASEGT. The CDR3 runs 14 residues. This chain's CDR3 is CASSESSGRYEQYF. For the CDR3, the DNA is TGTGCCAGCAGTGAGTCTAGCGGGAGATACGAGCAGTACTTC.

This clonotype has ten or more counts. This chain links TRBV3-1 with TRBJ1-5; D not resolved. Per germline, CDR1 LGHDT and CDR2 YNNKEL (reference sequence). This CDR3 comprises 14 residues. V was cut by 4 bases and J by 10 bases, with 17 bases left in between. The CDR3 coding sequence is TGTGCCAGCAGCCCTACGTTATTATCAGAACCCCAGCATTTT. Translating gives CASSPTLLSEPQHF.

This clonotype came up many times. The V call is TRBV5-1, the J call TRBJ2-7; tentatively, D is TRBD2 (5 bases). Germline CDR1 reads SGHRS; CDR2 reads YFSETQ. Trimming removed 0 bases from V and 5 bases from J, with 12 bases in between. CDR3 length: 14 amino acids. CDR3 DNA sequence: TGCGCCAGCAGCTTGGCTAGCAAGAGGGACGAGCAGTACTTC. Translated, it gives CASSLASKRDEQYF. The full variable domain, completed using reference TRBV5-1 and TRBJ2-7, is KAGVTQTPRYLIKTRGQQVTLSCSPISGHRSVSWYQQTPGQGLQFLFEYFSETQRNKGNFPGRFSGRQFSNSRSEMNVSTLELGDSALYLCASSLASKRDEQYFGPGTRLTVT.

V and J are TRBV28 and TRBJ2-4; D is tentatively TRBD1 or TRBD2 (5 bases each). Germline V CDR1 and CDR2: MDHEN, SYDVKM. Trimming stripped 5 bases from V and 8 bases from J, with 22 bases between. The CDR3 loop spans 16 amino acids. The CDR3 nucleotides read TGTGCCAGCAGTGGGGGAATCAGGGAAGGGAGCGACATTCAGTACTTC. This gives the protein CASSGGIREGSDIQYF.

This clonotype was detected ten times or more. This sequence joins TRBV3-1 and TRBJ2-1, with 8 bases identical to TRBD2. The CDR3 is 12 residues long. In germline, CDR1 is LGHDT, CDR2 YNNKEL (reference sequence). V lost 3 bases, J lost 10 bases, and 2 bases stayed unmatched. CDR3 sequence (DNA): TGTGCCAGCAGCCACAGCGGGAGAGAGCAGTTCTTC. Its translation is CASSHSGREQFF.

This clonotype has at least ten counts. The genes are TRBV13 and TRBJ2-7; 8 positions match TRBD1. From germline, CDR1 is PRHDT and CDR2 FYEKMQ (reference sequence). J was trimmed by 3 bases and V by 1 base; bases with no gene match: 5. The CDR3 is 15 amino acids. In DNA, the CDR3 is TGTGCCAGCAGCTTAGAGATACAGGGGGGCTACGAGCAGTACTTC. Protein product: CASSLEIQGGYEQYF.

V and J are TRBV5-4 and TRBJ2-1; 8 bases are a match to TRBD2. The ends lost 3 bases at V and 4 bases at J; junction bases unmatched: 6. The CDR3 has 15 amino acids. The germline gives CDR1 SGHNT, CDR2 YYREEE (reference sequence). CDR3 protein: CASSSTSGRYNEQFF. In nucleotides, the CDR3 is TGTGCCAGCAGCTCCACTAGCGGCAGATACAATGAGCAGTTCTTC.

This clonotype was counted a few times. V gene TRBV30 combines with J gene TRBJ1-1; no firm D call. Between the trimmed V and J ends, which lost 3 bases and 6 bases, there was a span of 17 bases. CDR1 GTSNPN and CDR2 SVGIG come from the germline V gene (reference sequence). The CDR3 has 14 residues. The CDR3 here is CAWRRDGVGSEAFF. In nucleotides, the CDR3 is TGTGCCTGGAGGAGGGATGGGGTCGGGTCTGAAGCTTTCTTT.

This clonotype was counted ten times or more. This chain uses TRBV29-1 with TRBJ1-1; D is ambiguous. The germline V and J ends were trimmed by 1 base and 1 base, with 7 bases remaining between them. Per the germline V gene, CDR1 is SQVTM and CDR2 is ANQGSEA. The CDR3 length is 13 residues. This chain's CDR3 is CSVEGSGNTEAFF. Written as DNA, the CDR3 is TGCAGCGTTGAAGGGTCGGGGAACACTGAAGCTTTCTTT.

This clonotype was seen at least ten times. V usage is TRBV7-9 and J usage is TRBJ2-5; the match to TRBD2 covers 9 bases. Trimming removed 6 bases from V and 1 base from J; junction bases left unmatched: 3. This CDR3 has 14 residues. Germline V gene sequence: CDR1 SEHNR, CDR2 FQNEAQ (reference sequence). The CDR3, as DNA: TGTGCCAGCAGTCAGACTAGCGGCCAAGAGACCCAGTACTTC. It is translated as CASSQTSGQETQYF.

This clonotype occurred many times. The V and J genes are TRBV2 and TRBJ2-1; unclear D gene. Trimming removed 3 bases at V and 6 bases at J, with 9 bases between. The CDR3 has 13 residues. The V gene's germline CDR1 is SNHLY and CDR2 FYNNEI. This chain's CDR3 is CASSDRLSNEQFF. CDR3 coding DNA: TGTGCCAGCAGTGATCGGCTTTCCAATGAGCAGTTCTTC. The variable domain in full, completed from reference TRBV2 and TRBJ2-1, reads EPEVTQTPSHQVTQMGQEVILRCVPISNHLYFYWYRQILGQKVEFLVSFYNNEISEKSEIFDDQFSVERPDGSNFTLKIRSTKLEDSAMYFCASSDRLSNEQFFGPGTRLTVL.

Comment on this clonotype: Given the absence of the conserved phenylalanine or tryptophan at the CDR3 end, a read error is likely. The CDR3 sequence: CASNVGGSNEQFY. CDR3 nucleotide sequence: TGTGCCAGCAACGTAGGGGGGTCTAATGAGCAGTTCTAC. This rearrangement joins TRBV7-9 to TRBJ2-1; D might be TRBD1 or TRBD2, each matching 6 bases. Trimming took 7 bases from V and 7 from J, leaving 14 bases between them. CDR1 is SEHNR, CDR2 FQNEAQ, per germline (reference sequence). CDR3 length: 13 amino acids.

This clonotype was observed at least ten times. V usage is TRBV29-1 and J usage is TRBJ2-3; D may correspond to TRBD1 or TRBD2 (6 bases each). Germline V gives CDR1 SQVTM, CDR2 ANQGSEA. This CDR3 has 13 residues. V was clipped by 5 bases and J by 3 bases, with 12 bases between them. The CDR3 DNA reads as TGCAGCGTTTCCAGGGGACTTACAGATACGCAGTATTTT. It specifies CSVSRGLTDTQYF.

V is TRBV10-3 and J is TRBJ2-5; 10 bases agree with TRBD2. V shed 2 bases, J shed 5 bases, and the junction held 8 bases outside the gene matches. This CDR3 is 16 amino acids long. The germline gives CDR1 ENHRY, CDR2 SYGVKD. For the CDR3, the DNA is TGTGCCATCAGTGAGGCTCCTAGCGGGAGTTCGGAGACCCAGTACTTC. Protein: CAISEAPSGSSETQYF.

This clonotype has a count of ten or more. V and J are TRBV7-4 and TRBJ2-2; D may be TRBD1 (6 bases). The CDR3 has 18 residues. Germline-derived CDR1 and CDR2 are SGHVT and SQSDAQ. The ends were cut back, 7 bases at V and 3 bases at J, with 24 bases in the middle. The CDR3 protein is CASTPLVARQEDTGELFF. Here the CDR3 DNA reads TGTGCCAGCACGCCGCTAGTGGCTAGACAGGAGGACACCGGGGAGCTGTTTTTT.

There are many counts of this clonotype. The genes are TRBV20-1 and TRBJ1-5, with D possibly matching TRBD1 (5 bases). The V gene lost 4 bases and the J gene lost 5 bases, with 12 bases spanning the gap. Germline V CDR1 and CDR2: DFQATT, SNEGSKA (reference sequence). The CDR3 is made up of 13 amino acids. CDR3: CSAIRDLDQPQHF. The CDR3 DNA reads TGCAGTGCTATCCGGGACTTAGATCAGCCCCAGCATTTT.

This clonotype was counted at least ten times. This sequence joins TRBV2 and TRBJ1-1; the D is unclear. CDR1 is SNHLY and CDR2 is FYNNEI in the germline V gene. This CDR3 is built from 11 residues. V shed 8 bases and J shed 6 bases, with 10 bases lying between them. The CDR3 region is CASAVVAEAFF. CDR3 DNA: TGTGCCAGCGCTGTAGTGGCTGAAGCTTTCTTT. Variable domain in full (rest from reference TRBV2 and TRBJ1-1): EPEVTQTPSHQVTQMGQEVILRCVPISNHLYFYWYRQILGQKVEFLVSFYNNEISEKSEIFDDQFSVERPDGSNFTLKIRSTKLEDSAMYFCASAVVAEAFFGQGTRLTVV.

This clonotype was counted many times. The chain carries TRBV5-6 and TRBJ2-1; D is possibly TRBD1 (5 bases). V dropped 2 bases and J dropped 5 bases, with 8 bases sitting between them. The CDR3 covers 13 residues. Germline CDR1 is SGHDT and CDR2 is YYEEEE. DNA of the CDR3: TGTGCCAGCAGCTTCGGACACAACAATGAGCAGTTCTTC. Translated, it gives CASSFGHNNEQFF.

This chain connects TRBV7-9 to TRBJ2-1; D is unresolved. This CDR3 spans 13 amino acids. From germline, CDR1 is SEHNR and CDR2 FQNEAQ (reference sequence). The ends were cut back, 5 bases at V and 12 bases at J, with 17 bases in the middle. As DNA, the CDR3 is TGTGCCAGCAGCCCGGGCACAGCCCCCGGGCAGTTCTTC. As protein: CASSPGTAPGQFF.

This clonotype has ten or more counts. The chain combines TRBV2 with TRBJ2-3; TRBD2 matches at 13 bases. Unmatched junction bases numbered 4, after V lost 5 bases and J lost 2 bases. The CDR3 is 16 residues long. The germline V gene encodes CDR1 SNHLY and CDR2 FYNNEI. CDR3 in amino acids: CASSRGLAGTTDTQYF. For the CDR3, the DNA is TGTGCCAGCAGTCGGGGACTAGCGGGAACCACAGATACGCAGTATTTT.

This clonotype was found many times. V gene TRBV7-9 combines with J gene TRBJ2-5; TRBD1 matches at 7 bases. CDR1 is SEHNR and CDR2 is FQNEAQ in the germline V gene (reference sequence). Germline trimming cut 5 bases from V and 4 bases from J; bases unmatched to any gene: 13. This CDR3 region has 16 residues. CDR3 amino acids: CASSDSPGGIGETQYF. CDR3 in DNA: TGTGCCAGCAGCGACTCCCCAGGGGGAATAGGAGAGACCCAGTACTTC.

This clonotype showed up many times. This CDR3 reads CASRQGANQPQHF. Written as DNA, the CDR3 is TGTGCCAGCAGACAGGGGGCTAATCAGCCCCAGCATTTT. The chain has TRBV7-9 and TRBJ1-5, with TRBD1 matching 9 bases. This CDR3 comprises 13 residues. In germline, CDR1 is SEHNR, CDR2 FQNEAQ (reference sequence). The trim removed 6 bases at V and 4 bases at J, leaving 1 base unmatched.

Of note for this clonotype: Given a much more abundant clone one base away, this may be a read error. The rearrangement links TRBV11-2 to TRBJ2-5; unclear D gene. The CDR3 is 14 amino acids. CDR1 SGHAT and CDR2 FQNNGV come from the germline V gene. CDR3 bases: TGTGCCAGCAGCTTAGGGGCGAATATAGAGTCCCAGTACTTC. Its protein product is CASSLGANIESQYF.